This passage covers 30 T cell receptor beta chains from one sample sequenced in a study of blood T cells in healthy people across ages. PCR was performed a second time for roughly 7 to 12 cycles using a sample-barcoded 5' primer and a J-beta primer mix. TCRdb processed the 5' RACE reads anew with MiXCR; each CDR3 protein has one entry. The sample has hundreds of thousands of distinct CDR3 sequences, 43% seen once; the top ten hold under 25%. Sequencing was performed on blood. Source of these receptors: a woman aged 60-70 years in good health.

The chain links TRBV3-1 to TRBJ1-2, with 8 bases lining up with TRBD1. This CDR3 region has 14 residues. V gave up 4 bases and J gave up 6 bases; unmatched junction bases: 7. CDR1 and CDR2 from the germline V gene are LGHDT and YNNKEL (reference sequence). DNA of the CDR3: TGTGCCAGCAGCCCCCAAAGGACAGGGCATGGCTACACCTTC. Translating gives CASSPQRTGHGYTF.

This clonotype was recorded only once. A much larger clone sits a single nucleotide away, making a read error possible. This sequence joins TRBV4-1 and TRBJ2-7; no clear D. Per germline, CDR1 MGHRA and CDR2 YSYEKL. The CDR3 loop spans 13 amino acids. With 1 base removed from V and 10 bases from J, the gap between germline ends came to 14 bases. The CDR3 is CASSQALDEIQYF. CDR3 DNA: TGCGCCAGCAGCCAAGCCCTAGACGAGATCCAGTACTTC.

This clonotype was counted a few times. This chain connects TRBV6-1 to TRBJ2-1; D assignment may be TRBD1 or TRBD2 (5 bases each). Germline V gene lookup returns CDR1 MNHNS and CDR2 SASEGT. This CDR3 is built from 13 residues. V was pared by 4 bases and J by 9 bases, with 13 bases between. CDR3 DNA sequence: TGTGCCAGCAGTGGCAGGGACGTCACTGAGCAGTTCTTC. It is translated as CASSGRDVTEQFF.

The rearrangement uses TRBV20-1 and TRBJ2-7; 9 bases line up with TRBD1. The V gene end was trimmed by 3 bases and the J gene end by 5 bases; junction bases not matched to a gene: 11. The CDR3 contains 15 residues. Germline-derived CDR1 and CDR2 are DFQATT and SNEGSKA (reference sequence). Here the CDR3 DNA reads TGCAGTGCTAGGAACCCTGGGGGGACAGGGCACGAGCAGTACTTC. Protein: CSARNPGGTGHEQYF.

The J gene is TRBJ2-1, the V gene TRBV7-2; 9 nucleotides agree with TRBD2. The CDR3 is 17 amino acids. With 6 bases clipped from V and 10 bases from J, the junction kept 19 bases outside the gene matches. The V gene's germline CDR1 is SGHTA and CDR2 FQGNSA. CDR3 region: CASSPTKLAGSVGEQFF. The DNA of the CDR3 is TGTGCCAGCAGTCCCACTAAGCTAGCGGGATCAGTGGGGGAGCAGTTCTTC. The whole variable domain, remainder taken from reference TRBV7-2 and TRBJ2-1, is GAGVSQSPSNKVTEKGKDVELRCDPISGHTALYWYRQSLGQGLEFLIYFQGNSAPDKSGLPSDRFSAERTGGSVSTLTIQRTQQEDSAVYLCASSPTKLAGSVGEQFFGPGTRLTVL.

V gene TRBV11-2 combines with J gene TRBJ1-4, with D possibly being TRBD1 (5 bases). Trimming shortened V by 3 bases and J by 8 bases, and 19 bases separated the two germline ends. This CDR3 is 16 amino acids long. Germline-derived CDR1 and CDR2 are SGHAT and FQNNGV. DNA of the CDR3: TGTGCCAGCAGCTTTACCGCGGCGGGGGTGCGAGAAAAACTGTTTTTT. Translation gives CASSFTAAGVREKLFF.

V usage is TRBV7-9 and J usage is TRBJ2-7; D perhaps matches TRBD2 (5 bases). Germline V lookup: CDR1 SEHNR, CDR2 FQNEAQ (reference sequence). Trimming cost V 5 bases and J 5 bases, with 13 bases left between them. This CDR3 comprises 13 residues. The chain's CDR3 is CASSREDGHEQYF. Here the CDR3 DNA reads TGTGCCAGCAGCCGGGAAGACGGGCACGAGCAGTACTTC.

This clonotype was counted once. This chain uses TRBV7-9 with TRBJ1-5; a possible D gene is TRBD1 (5 bases). The germline CDR1 and CDR2 sequences are SEHNR and FQNEAQ (reference sequence). The CDR3 sequence is 15 residues long. Between the trimmed V and J ends, which lost 1 base and 2 bases, there was a span of 9 bases. CDR3 coding DNA: TGTGCCAGCAGCTTAGGGACAAACGGCAATCAGCCCCAGCATTTT. It specifies CASSLGTNGNQPQHF.

The chain combines TRBV20-1 with TRBJ2-3, with 9 bases aligning to TRBD2. Looked up from germline, CDR1 is DFQATT and CDR2 is SNEGSKA (reference sequence). Trimming cost V 2 bases and J 2 bases; bases outside gene matches: 11. The CDR3 covers 17 residues. CDR3 loop: CSARSWEAGGDTDTQYF. CDR3 nucleotides: TGCAGTGCTAGATCTTGGGAAGCGGGGGGAGACACAGATACGCAGTATTTT.

The V gene is TRBV20-1, the J gene TRBJ2-1; D uncertain. V was clipped by 6 bases and J by 0 bases, with 12 bases between them. Germline V gene sequence: CDR1 DFQATT, CDR2 SNEGSKA (reference sequence). The CDR3 totals 14 residues. CDR3 residues: CSALTPNSYNEQFF. The CDR3 DNA reads as TGCAGTGCCTTGACACCGAACTCCTACAATGAGCAGTTCTTC.

The rearrangement joins TRBV25-1 to TRBJ2-3, with D hard to call. The V and J ends lost 8 bases and 0 bases respectively, with 9 bases between them. CDR3 length: 13 amino acids. Germline V lookup: CDR1 MGHDK, CDR2 SYGVNS. The CDR3 loop reads CASEGASTDTQYF. In nucleotides, the CDR3 is TGTGCCAGCGAAGGCGCAAGCACAGATACGCAGTATTTT.

In its sample, this clonotype was seen a few times. The V gene is TRBV20-1, the J gene TRBJ2-5, with 11 bases identical to TRBD2. V trimming: 6 bases; J trimming: 5 bases; junction bases outside the gene matches: 8. The CDR3 length is 14 residues. The germline gives CDR1 DFQATT, CDR2 SNEGSKA (reference sequence). CDR3 protein: CSASTLAGGETQYF. The CDR3 bases are TGCAGTGCCAGCACCCTAGCGGGGGGCGAGACCCAGTACTTC.

The chain is built from TRBV7-9 and TRBJ2-5; D unclear. TRBJ2-7 matches the DNA end more closely, so the J call is doubtful. Per germline, CDR1 SEHNR and CDR2 FQNEAQ (reference sequence). There are 12 residues in the CDR3. This CDR3 reads CASSFLAAEQYF. The CDR3 nucleotides read TGTGCCAGCAGCTTTCTGGCGGCCGAGCAGTACTTC.

Note on this clonotype: Germline is not matched at one junction end, which may reflect a read error. This rearrangement joins TRBV5-4 to TRBJ2-1; 9 bases fit TRBD1. The DNA end is more similar to TRBJ2-7, so the J call may be wrong. Germline-derived CDR1 and CDR2 are SGHNT and YYREEE (reference sequence). CDR3 size: 15 residues. As DNA, the CDR3 is TGTGCCGGCAGCTTGCCCGGGACAGGGTCGTACGAGCAGTACTTC. It translates to CAGSLPGTGSYEQYF.

This clonotype was counted a few times. The chain employs TRBV5-1 and TRBJ2-1; D is unresolved. This CDR3 comprises 14 residues. CDR1 and CDR2 (germline): SGHRS, YFSETQ. Trimming took off 7 bases at V and 5 bases at J, with 16 bases between the two ends. DNA of the CDR3: TGCGCCAGCGGACGGTCCTTCGGCGACAATGAGCAGTTCTTC. Protein: CASGRSFGDNEQFF.

The rearrangement links TRBV20-1 to TRBJ2-1; TRBD1 might be the D (6 bases). Germline CDR1 and CDR2: DFQATT and SNEGSKA (reference sequence). This CDR3 comprises 13 residues. Trimming removed 7 bases at V and 3 bases at J, with 13 bases between. DNA of the CDR3: TGCAGTGGCAGGGGCGGAGACTACAATGAGCAGTTCTTC. This translates into CSGRGGDYNEQFF.

The rearrangement joins TRBV30 to TRBJ2-4, with unresolved D. The CDR3 extends over 14 amino acids. The V end lost 0 bases, the J end lost 6 bases, and 12 bases lay between the germline ends. Per the germline V gene, CDR1 is GTSNPN and CDR2 is SVGIG (reference sequence). In DNA form, the CDR3 reads TGTGCCTGGAGTGTAAGTGAACGGATAAACATTCAGTACTTC. Translating gives CAWSVSERINIQYF.

V gene TRBV29-1 combines with J gene TRBJ2-3; tentative D call: TRBD2 (6 bases). The V and J ends lost 0 bases and 0 bases respectively, with 16 bases between them. This CDR3 region has 17 residues. CDR1 SQVTM and CDR2 ANQGSEA come from the germline V gene. The CDR3 DNA is TGCAGCGTTGAAGACCGAAAGGAGGGCCTGAGCACAGATACGCAGTATTTT. Protein product: CSVEDRKEGLSTDTQYF.

The rearrangement uses TRBV5-4 and TRBJ2-7; a possible D gene is TRBD1 (5 bases). Germline assignment: CDR1 SGHNT and CDR2 YYREEE (reference sequence). The CDR3 contains 13 residues. V was trimmed by 3 bases and J by 1 base, leaving 8 bases between them. CDR3 sequence: CASSSRESYEQYF. CDR3 nucleotides: TGTGCCAGCAGCTCCAGGGAATCCTACGAGCAGTACTTC.

The rearrangement joins TRBV14 to TRBJ2-5, with 7 positions matching TRBD2. This CDR3 has 18 residues. CDR1 SGHDN and CDR2 FVKESK come from the germline V gene. V was pared by 1 base and J by 11 bases, with 22 bases of the junction left unmatched. CDR3 DNA sequence: TGTGCCAGCAGCCAAGTGATTGGCGGGAGAGTCCGATACAATGGGCAGTACTTC. It specifies CASSQVIGGRVRYNGQYF.

J is TRBJ2-3 and V is TRBV9; D unclear. The CDR3 has 14 residues. In germline, CDR1 is SGDLS, CDR2 YYNGEE. The germline V and J ends were trimmed by 0 bases and 2 bases, with 7 bases remaining between them. The CDR3 spells CASSVGLTTDTQYF. Written as DNA, the CDR3 is TGTGCCAGCAGCGTAGGACTTACCACAGATACGCAGTATTTT.

This chain links TRBV2 with TRBJ2-1, with D maybe TRBD2 (6 bases). Germline CDR1 and CDR2: SNHLY and FYNNEI. Trimming removed 6 bases from V and 7 bases from J, with 19 bases in between. The CDR3 is 15 amino acids. CDR3 protein: CASRTGTLKGNEQFF. CDR3 DNA: TGTGCCAGCAGGACCGGGACTCTAAAAGGGAATGAGCAGTTCTTC.

This clonotype was detected once. This chain links TRBV12-3 or TRBV12-4 with TRBJ2-1; D ambiguous. There are 13 residues in the CDR3. The V gene lost 0 bases and the J gene lost 8 bases, with 8 bases spanning the gap. The CDR3 sequence: CASSLAHGYEQFF. CDR3 coding DNA: TGTGCCAGCAGTTTAGCGCACGGGTATGAGCAGTTCTTC.

The chain has TRBV20-1 and TRBJ1-5, with D possibly being TRBD1 (5 bases). The CDR3 spans 14 residues. The V and J ends lost 6 bases and 4 bases respectively, with 16 bases between them. CDR1 and CDR2 (germline): DFQATT, SNEGSKA (reference sequence). This chain's CDR3 is CSASRQGRNQPQHF. The CDR3 DNA reads as TGCAGTGCCAGTAGGCAGGGTAGAAATCAGCCCCAGCATTTT.

The chain combines TRBV3-1 with TRBJ2-3; 11 bases map to TRBD2. V lost 0 bases and J lost 2; bases outside the gene matches: 4. Germline CDR1 reads LGHDT; CDR2 reads YNNKEL (reference sequence). This CDR3 spans 17 amino acids. CDR3 nucleotides: TGTGCCAGCAGCCAAGACGGGACTAGCGGATTCACAGATACGCAGTATTTT. Encoded protein: CASSQDGTSGFTDTQYF.

The genes are TRBV25-1 and TRBJ1-1, with 12 bases fitting TRBD1. The CDR3 length is 15 residues. Germline trimming cut 8 bases from V and 8 bases from J; bases unmatched to any gene: 12. The germline gives CDR1 MGHDK, CDR2 SYGVNS. CDR3 loop: CASSLPGTGGGEAFF. For the CDR3, the DNA is TGTGCCAGCTCACTTCCCGGGACAGGGGGCGGGGAAGCTTTCTTT.

The rearrangement joins TRBV6-6 to TRBJ2-7; possible D gene TRBD1, 6 bases. V was trimmed by 8 bases and J by 3 bases, leaving 17 bases between them. Per germline, CDR1 MNHNY and CDR2 SVGAGI (reference sequence). The CDR3 spans 14 residues. The CDR3 bases are TGTGCCAGCGGCTTATCTGCAGGGGACTACGAGCAGTACTTC. This sequence encodes CASGLSAGDYEQYF.

V usage is TRBV11-2 and J usage is TRBJ1-2; 8 nucleotides agree with TRBD1. The CDR3 has 17 residues. Looked up from germline, CDR1 is SGHAT and CDR2 is FQNNGV. After removal of 0 bases from V and 2 bases from J, the junction contained 8 bases not matched to a gene. The CDR3: CASSLDIGQGANYGYTF. The CDR3 coding sequence is TGTGCCAGCAGCTTAGATATTGGCCAGGGGGCAAACTATGGCTACACCTTC.

The chain has TRBV6-1 and TRBJ2-5; 9 bases are a match to TRBD2. Trimming removed 6 bases from V and 11 bases from J; junction bases left unmatched: 22. The CDR3 loop spans 17 amino acids. Germline CDR1 and CDR2: MNHNS and SASEGT. Here the CDR3 reads CASRFTSGTSRYNEQYF. The CDR3 region has the DNA TGTGCCAGCAGATTCACCTCCGGGACTAGCAGGTACAATGAGCAGTACTTC.

The V and J genes are TRBV10-3 and TRBJ1-1, with D uncertain. Trimming left V 0 bases short and J 0 bases short, with 11 bases between. Germline-derived CDR1 and CDR2 are ENHRY and SYGVKD. The CDR3 contains 16 residues. The chain's CDR3 is CAISESWVMMNTEAFF. In DNA form, the CDR3 reads TGTGCCATCAGTGAGTCGTGGGTAATGATGAACACTGAAGCTTTCTTT.